A selection of T cell receptor beta chains follows, all from one sample in a study of control samples from healthy donors and cancer patients. Measured with immunoSEQ multiplex PCR; TCRdb has only the in-frame clones, and not every one. The sample includes some 57,000 clones, 85% to 95% of them seen just once. Sequencing used blood. These receptors came from a young man in good health. Both conserved end residues are part of each CDR3. The order of the fields is clone size, D gene, V gene, J gene, CDR3 protein, CDR3 DNA. D genes are given only for firm matches. Part of the rows lack a size; the others show once, few, many or a class for expanded clones.

clone size: -; D gene: -; V gene: TRBV27; J gene: TRBJ2-4; CDR3 protein: CASRRGGSKNIQYF; CDR3 DNA: TGTGCCAGCCGGCGAGGGGGATCCAAAAACATTCAGTACTTC
clone size: -; D gene: -; V gene: TRBV6-2/TRBV6-3; J gene: TRBJ2-4; CDR3 protein: CASSYPRTDRNIQYF; CDR3 DNA: TGTGCCAGCAGTTACCCTCGGACAGACCGTAACATTCAGTACTTC
clone size: -; D gene: TRBD2; V gene: TRBV7-2; J gene: TRBJ2-7; CDR3 protein: CASSSDTIRTSVIPYEQYF; CDR3 DNA: TGTGCCAGCAGCTCCGACACCATACGCACTAGCGTAATTCCCTACGAGCAGTACTTC
clone size: -; D gene: TRBD1; V gene: TRBV4-2; J gene: TRBJ1-5; CDR3 protein: CASSQGDRTGVTQPQHF; CDR3 DNA: TGTGCCAGCAGCCAAGGGGACCGGACAGGGGTAACTCAGCCCCAGCATTTT
clone size: -; D gene: -; V gene: TRBV20-1; J gene: TRBJ2-3; CDR3 protein: CSASGTDTQYF; CDR3 DNA: TGCAGTGCTAGCGGCACGGATACGCAGTATTTT
clone size: -; D gene: TRBD2; V gene: TRBV18; J gene: TRBJ2-2; CDR3 protein: CASSPPLAGVTGELFF; CDR3 DNA: TGTGCCAGCTCACCACCCCTAGCGGGAGTTACCGGGGAGCTGTTTTTT
clone size: -; D gene: -; V gene: TRBV9; J gene: TRBJ2-1; CDR3 protein: CASSASGQSSYNEQFF; CDR3 DNA: TGTGCCAGCAGCGCGAGCGGTCAAAGCTCCTACAATGAGCAGTTCTTC
clone size: -; D gene: TRBD1; V gene: TRBV9; J gene: TRBJ2-1; CDR3 protein: CASSVQGGQGYNEQFF; CDR3 DNA: TGTGCCAGCAGCGTTCAGGGGGGACAGGGCTACAATGAGCAGTTCTTC
clone size: -; D gene: -; V gene: TRBV10-3; J gene: TRBJ1-6; CDR3 protein: CAITLDLYNSPLHF; CDR3 DNA: TGTGCCATCACCTTGGACTTGTATAATTCACCCCTCCACTTT
clone size: -; D gene: -; V gene: TRBV5-1; J gene: TRBJ2-1; CDR3 protein: CASSLANRPSYNEQFF; CDR3 DNA: TGCGCCAGCAGCTTGGCTAACAGGCCGTCCTACAATGAGCAGTTCTTC
clone size: -; D gene: -; V gene: TRBV28; J gene: TRBJ2-7; CDR3 protein: CASRGVEQYF; CDR3 DNA: TGTGCCAGCAGAGGGGTCGAGCAGTACTTC
clone size: -; D gene: TRBD2; V gene: TRBV6-5; J gene: TRBJ2-7; CDR3 protein: CASRPSGTSGYEQYF; CDR3 DNA: TGTGCCAGCAGACCCTCCGGGACTAGCGGATACGAGCAGTACTTC
clone size: -; D gene: -; V gene: TRBV6-5; J gene: TRBJ2-1; CDR3 protein: CATSAGGYNEQFF; CDR3 DNA: TGTGCCACCTCGGCTGGGGGGTACAATGAGCAGTTCTTC
clone size: -; D gene: TRBD1; V gene: TRBV4-3; J gene: TRBJ2-1; CDR3 protein: CASSQETGGSYNEQFF; CDR3 DNA: TGCGCCAGCAGCCAAGAAACAGGGGGTTCCTACAATGAGCAGTTCTTC
clone size: -; D gene: -; V gene: TRBV5-5; J gene: TRBJ1-6; CDR3 protein: CASSLSGYNSPLHF; CDR3 DNA: TGTGCCAGCAGCTTGTCAGGCTATAATTCACCCCTCCACTTT
clone size: few; D gene: -; V gene: TRBV6-2/TRBV6-3; J gene: TRBJ2-1; CDR3 protein: CASSKGDNYNEQFF; CDR3 DNA: TGTGCCAGCAGTAAAGGGGACAACTACAATGAGCAGTTCTTC
clone size: -; D gene: -; V gene: TRBV19; J gene: TRBJ1-3; CDR3 protein: CASTRTGNTIYF; CDR3 DNA: TGTGCCAGTACTCGCACGGGAAACACCATATATTTT
clone size: once; D gene: -; V gene: TRBV9; J gene: TRBJ2-3; CDR3 protein: CASSVSRSTDTQYF; CDR3 DNA: TGTGCCAGCAGCGTAAGCAGGTCCACAGATACGCAGTATTTT
clone size: -; D gene: -; V gene: TRBV6-4; J gene: TRBJ2-2; CDR3 protein: CASRGTAGELFF; CDR3 DNA: TGTGCCAGCAGGGGTACGGCCGGGGAGCTGTTTTTT
clone size: -; D gene: TRBD2; V gene: TRBV11-2; J gene: TRBJ2-1; CDR3 protein: CASSLGSSGYNEQFF; CDR3 DNA: TGTGCCAGCAGCTTAGGTTCTAGCGGGTACAATGAGCAGTTCTTC
clone size: -; D gene: TRBD2; V gene: TRBV10-1; J gene: TRBJ2-1; CDR3 protein: CASSESIGASGIDNEQFF; CDR3 DNA: TGCGCCAGCAGTGAGTCGATCGGAGCTAGCGGGATCGACAATGAGCAGTTCTTC
clone size: -; D gene: -; V gene: TRBV29-1; J gene: TRBJ1-2; CDR3 protein: CSVVREYYGYTF; CDR3 DNA: TGCAGCGTTGTCAGGGAGTACTATGGCTACACCTTC
clone size: -; D gene: -; V gene: TRBV12-5; J gene: TRBJ2-1; CDR3 protein: CASRFGFNEQFF; CDR3 DNA: TGTGCTAGTCGGTTCGGGTTCAATGAGCAGTTCTTC
clone size: -; D gene: -; V gene: TRBV28; J gene: TRBJ1-1; CDR3 protein: CASSLYGWNTEAFF; CDR3 DNA: TGTGCCAGCAGTTTATATGGCTGGAACACTGAAGCTTTCTTT
clone size: -; D gene: -; V gene: TRBV11-2; J gene: TRBJ1-2; CDR3 protein: CASSLDQGRVDGYTF; CDR3 DNA: TGTGCCAGCAGCTTAGATCAGGGCAGGGTGGACGGCTACACCTTC
clone size: -; D gene: TRBD2; V gene: TRBV4-1; J gene: TRBJ2-1; CDR3 protein: CASSQVAGGPYNEQFF; CDR3 DNA: TGCGCCAGCAGCCAAGTTGCGGGAGGGCCCTACAATGAGCAGTTCTTC
clone size: -; D gene: -; V gene: TRBV7-9; J gene: TRBJ2-1; CDR3 protein: CASSLVLQGYNEQFF; CDR3 DNA: TGTGCCAGCAGCTTAGTCCTTCAGGGCTACAATGAGCAGTTCTTC
clone size: -; D gene: -; V gene: TRBV29-1; J gene: TRBJ2-7; CDR3 protein: CSVVERNTYEQYF; CDR3 DNA: TGCAGCGTTGTCGAGCGGAACACCTACGAGCAGTACTTC
clone size: -; D gene: -; V gene: TRBV10-3; J gene: TRBJ1-6; CDR3 protein: CAISGREYNSPLHF; CDR3 DNA: TGTGCCATCAGCGGGCGGGAGTATAATTCACCCCTCCACTTT
clone size: once; D gene: -; V gene: TRBV4-1; J gene: TRBJ1-5; CDR3 protein: CASSQDGSDYQPQHF; CDR3 DNA: TGCGCCAGCAGCCAAGATGGGTCAGATTATCAGCCCCAGCATTTT
clone size: -; D gene: -; V gene: TRBV7-9; J gene: TRBJ1-1; CDR3 protein: CASSQGWGEGTEAFF; CDR3 DNA: TGTGCCAGCAGCCAAGGTTGGGGTGAGGGAACTGAAGCTTTCTTT
clone size: few; D gene: -; V gene: TRBV6-4; J gene: TRBJ2-1; CDR3 protein: CASSDSGSSYNEQFF; CDR3 DNA: TGTGCCAGCAGTGACTCCGGGAGCTCCTACAATGAGCAGTTCTTC
clone size: -; D gene: TRBD1; V gene: TRBV2; J gene: TRBJ1-5; CDR3 protein: CASSPNRGSNQPQHF; CDR3 DNA: TGTGCCAGCAGTCCTAACAGGGGTAGCAATCAGCCCCAGCATTTT
clone size: -; D gene: TRBD1; V gene: TRBV5-1; J gene: TRBJ1-4; CDR3 protein: CASSLAPGAGGNEKLFF; CDR3 DNA: TGCGCCAGCAGCTTGGCGCCCGGGGCAGGGGGGAATGAAAAACTGTTTTTT
clone size: -; D gene: TRBD2; V gene: TRBV6-6; J gene: TRBJ2-1; CDR3 protein: CASSYGLASSYNEQFF; CDR3 DNA: TGTGCCAGCAGTTACGGACTAGCCAGCTCCTACAATGAGCAGTTCTTC
clone size: -; D gene: TRBD2; V gene: TRBV18; J gene: TRBJ2-5; CDR3 protein: CASSPLADLETQYF; CDR3 DNA: TGTGCCAGCTCACCTCTAGCGGATCTGGAGACCCAGTACTTC
clone size: -; D gene: -; V gene: TRBV5-1; J gene: TRBJ2-1; CDR3 protein: CASSPPRTDPYLPSYNEQFF; CDR3 DNA: TGCGCCAGCAGCCCCCCCCGGACTGACCCTTATCTACCCTCCTACAATGAGCAGTTCTTC
clone size: -; D gene: -; V gene: TRBV5-6; J gene: TRBJ1-3; CDR3 protein: CASSGGGTKRNTIYF; CDR3 DNA: TGTGCCAGCAGCGGGGGAGGGACAAAAAGAAACACCATATATTTT
clone size: -; D gene: -; V gene: TRBV6-6; J gene: TRBJ2-1; CDR3 protein: CASRRAGTGSEQFF; CDR3 DNA: TGTGCCAGCAGGCGCGCCGGGACGGGAAGTGAGCAGTTCTTC
clone size: -; D gene: TRBD2; V gene: TRBV27; J gene: TRBJ2-7; CDR3 protein: CASSLSSAGVGSEQYF; CDR3 DNA: TGTGCCAGCAGTTTATCGTCGGCGGGAGTTGGTTCCGAGCAGTACTTC
clone size: -; D gene: -; V gene: TRBV12-3/TRBV12-4; J gene: TRBJ2-5; CDR3 protein: CASARSGETQYF; CDR3 DNA: TGTGCCAGCGCCCGGAGTGGAGAGACCCAGTACTTC
clone size: -; D gene: TRBD2; V gene: TRBV6-6; J gene: TRBJ2-6; CDR3 protein: CASVGEGRRANVLTF; CDR3 DNA: TGTGCCAGCGTGGGGGAGGGTCGGAGGGCCAACGTCCTGACTTTC
clone size: -; D gene: -; V gene: TRBV9; J gene: TRBJ2-7; CDR3 protein: CASSVGSSPYEQYF; CDR3 DNA: TGTGCCAGCAGCGTAGGTTCTTCTCCTTACGAGCAGTACTTC
clone size: -; D gene: -; V gene: TRBV2; J gene: TRBJ2-3; CDR3 protein: CASSYDPDTQYF; CDR3 DNA: TGTGCCAGCAGTTACGACCCGGATACGCAGTATTTT
clone size: -; D gene: -; V gene: TRBV14; J gene: TRBJ1-4; CDR3 protein: CASSQLDSNEKLFF; CDR3 DNA: TGTGCCAGCAGCCAGCTCGACAGTAATGAAAAACTGTTTTTT
clone size: -; D gene: -; V gene: TRBV5-4; J gene: TRBJ1-1; CDR3 protein: CASSLGLPGPEAFF; CDR3 DNA: TGTGCCAGCAGCTTGGGACTCCCAGGGCCTGAAGCTTTCTTT
clone size: once; D gene: -; V gene: TRBV5-4; J gene: TRBJ2-3; CDR3 protein: CASSLGTITDTQYF; CDR3 DNA: TGTGCCAGCAGCTTGGGCACGATCACAGATACGCAGTATTTT
clone size: once; D gene: TRBD2; V gene: TRBV3-1/TRBV3-2; J gene: TRBJ2-1; CDR3 protein: CASSLSGRAHNEQFF; CDR3 DNA: TGTGCCAGCAGCCTTAGCGGGAGGGCCCACAATGAGCAGTTCTTC
clone size: -; D gene: -; V gene: TRBV7-8; J gene: TRBJ2-1; CDR3 protein: CASSQTYNEQFF; CDR3 DNA: TGTGCCAGCAGTCAAACCTACAATGAGCAGTTCTTC
clone size: -; D gene: TRBD2; V gene: TRBV19; J gene: TRBJ2-7; CDR3 protein: CASSAGLAGTYEQYF; CDR3 DNA: TGTGCCAGTAGTGCCGGACTAGCGGGAACCTACGAGCAGTACTTC
clone size: -; D gene: -; V gene: TRBV5-4; J gene: TRBJ1-6; CDR3 protein: CASSLAGQVGSPLHF; CDR3 DNA: TGTGCCAGCAGCTTGGCCGGGCAGGTGGGATCACCCCTCCACTTT
clone size: -; D gene: -; V gene: TRBV27; J gene: TRBJ2-6; CDR3 protein: CASSLSGANVLTF; CDR3 DNA: TGTGCCAGCAGTTTGTCTGGGGCCAACGTCCTGACTTTC
clone size: -; D gene: -; V gene: TRBV19; J gene: TRBJ2-5; CDR3 protein: CASSIWGRQETQYF; CDR3 DNA: TGTGCCAGTAGTATATGGGGCCGGCAAGAGACCCAGTACTTC
clone size: -; D gene: TRBD2; V gene: TRBV7-9; J gene: TRBJ2-5; CDR3 protein: CASSLVVSGGPFQETQYF; CDR3 DNA: TGTGCCAGCAGCTTAGTAGTTAGCGGGGGCCCCTTTCAAGAGACCCAGTACTTC
clone size: -; D gene: TRBD2; V gene: TRBV10-2; J gene: TRBJ2-7; CDR3 protein: CAVSSGTSGRREQYF; CDR3 DNA: TGCGCCGTATCATCCGGGACTAGCGGGAGAAGGGAGCAGTACTTC
clone size: -; D gene: TRBD2; V gene: TRBV28; J gene: TRBJ2-7; CDR3 protein: CASSPGTSGNEQYF; CDR3 DNA: TGTGCCAGCAGTCCCGGGACTAGCGGGAACGAGCAGTACTTC
clone size: -; D gene: -; V gene: TRBV5-1; J gene: TRBJ2-5; CDR3 protein: CASSLRASQETQYF; CDR3 DNA: TGCGCCAGCAGCTTAAGGGCGTCACAAGAGACCCAGTACTTC
clone size: -; D gene: -; V gene: TRBV10-1; J gene: TRBJ1-5; CDR3 protein: CASLIRGNQPQHF; CDR3 DNA: TGCGCCAGCCTCATAAGGGGCAATCAGCCCCAGCATTTT
clone size: -; D gene: -; V gene: TRBV20-1; J gene: TRBJ2-1; CDR3 protein: CSAYESEQFF; CDR3 DNA: TGCAGTGCTTACGAGTCTGAGCAGTTCTTC